This TCR beta chain stems from a study of response to subunit inactivated influenza vaccine. Study conclusions and caveats: Authors suggested seasonal influenza vaccinations each recruit few new T cells.

MiXCR was run by TCRdb on the RT-PCR reads, yielding one entry per CDR3 protein. The data contain some 640,000 distinct CDR3 sequences, approximately 15% of them singletons. A note on this clonotype: Antigen: not known.

Source: PBMCs from blood, taken roughly 15 days before vaccination. This TCR derives from a man aged 50 to 60 who received an inactivated influenza vaccine.

The CDR3 loop reads CASSLSISHETQYF. The CDR3 DNA is TGTGCCAGCAGTTTATCAATTTCGCACGAGACCCAGTACTTC. V usage is TRBV27 and J usage is TRBJ2-5; D ambiguous. CDR3 length: 14 amino acids. V was shortened by 0 bases and J by 5 bases, with 10 bases between the two germline ends. The germline CDR1 and CDR2 sequences are MNHEY and SMNVEV (reference sequence).